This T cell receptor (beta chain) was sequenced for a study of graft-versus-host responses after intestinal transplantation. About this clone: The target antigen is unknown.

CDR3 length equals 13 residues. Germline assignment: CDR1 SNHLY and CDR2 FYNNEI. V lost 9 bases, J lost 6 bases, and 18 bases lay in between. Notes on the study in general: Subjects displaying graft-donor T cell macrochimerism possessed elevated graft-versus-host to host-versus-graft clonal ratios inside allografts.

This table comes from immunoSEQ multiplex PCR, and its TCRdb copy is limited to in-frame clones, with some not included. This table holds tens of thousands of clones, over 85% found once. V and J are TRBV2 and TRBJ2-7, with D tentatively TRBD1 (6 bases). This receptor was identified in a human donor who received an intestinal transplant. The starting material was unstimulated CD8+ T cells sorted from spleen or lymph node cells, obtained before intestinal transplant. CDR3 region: CARQGELASEQYF. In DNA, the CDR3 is TGTGCCAGACAGGGAGAGCTGGCTAGCGAGCAGTACTTC.